The next 21 T cell receptor beta chains were all read from a single sample in a study of blood T cell repertoires in COVID-19. Assay used: immunoSEQ multiplex PCR; TCRdb lists only in-frame clones, some missing. Among roughly 120,000 clones, around 85% were seen once, and the ten largest hold about an eighth. The material sequenced was peripheral blood. The receptors originated from a human donor in a cohort sampled during active COVID-19.

The chain combines TRBV4-3 with TRBJ2-1; the match to TRBD1 covers 9 bases. Germline V gene sequence: CDR1 LGHNA, CDR2 YSLEER. CDR3 length: 15 amino acids. Unmatched junction bases numbered 11, after V lost 6 bases and J lost 8 bases. This CDR3 reads CASRLRDRVADEQFF. CDR3 DNA: TGCGCCAGCAGACTACGGGACAGGGTCGCCGATGAGCAGTTCTTC.

V usage is TRBV10-3 and J usage is TRBJ2-7, with 9 bases matching TRBD1. CDR1 and CDR2 from the germline V gene are ENHRY and SYGVKD. The CDR3 runs to 14 residues. Germline trimming cut 11 bases from V and 0 bases from J; bases unmatched to any gene: 8. This CDR3 reads CASAPGQGSYEQYF. The CDR3 DNA sequence: TGTGCCTCGGCCCCGGGACAGGGCTCCTACGAGCAGTACTTC.

The gene calls are TRBV6-5 and TRBJ1-2; 11 nucleotides align to TRBD1. J was trimmed by 2 bases and V by 6 bases; bases with no gene match: 2. CDR1 and CDR2 (germline): MNHEY, SVGAGI. This CDR3 spans 14 amino acids. CDR3 DNA: TGTGCCAGCAGGGGGACAGGGGGAAACTATGGCTACACCTTC. Encoded protein: CASRGTGGNYGYTF.

The chain couples TRBV5-1 to TRBJ1-1; possibly TRBD1 for D (6 bases). Germline lookup yields CDR1 SGHRS and CDR2 YFSETQ. The CDR3 sequence is 17 residues long. V shed 2 bases and J shed 5 bases, with 22 bases lying between them. The CDR3 bases are TGCGCCAGCAGCTTACAACCCGTACAGGGTGGGAATACTGAAGCTTTCTTT. Amino acids: CASSLQPVQGGNTEAFF.

The chain employs TRBV28 and TRBJ1-1; D ambiguous. The ends were cut back, 6 bases at V and 0 bases at J, with 14 bases in the middle. This CDR3 spans 15 amino acids. CDR1 and CDR2 from the germline V gene are MDHEN and SYDVKM. CDR3 in amino acids: CASSPSVFMNTEAFF. The CDR3 DNA reads as TGTGCCAGCAGCCCGAGCGTATTCATGAACACTGAAGCTTTCTTT.

The CDR3 sequence is CASSLLQRGTEAFF. Here the CDR3 DNA reads TGTGCCAGCAGTTTATTGCAACGGGGGACTGAAGCTTTCTTT. V is TRBV28 and J is TRBJ1-1; a weak D match, TRBD1 (5 bases). CDR3 length: 14 amino acids. CDR1 is MDHEN and CDR2 is SYDVKM in the germline V gene. Trimming removed 1 base at V and 5 bases at J, with 11 bases between.

This chain uses TRBV5-1 with TRBJ1-4; 8 bases fit TRBD1. The V gene end was trimmed by 1 base and the J gene end by 3 bases; junction bases not matched to a gene: 8. Germline-derived CDR1 and CDR2 are SGHRS and YFSETQ. The CDR3 loop spans 17 amino acids. The CDR3 sequence: CASSLRPGGSSNEKLFF. In DNA form, the CDR3 reads TGCGCCAGCAGCTTGAGACCAGGGGGCAGTTCTAATGAAAAACTGTTTTTT.

The V and J genes are TRBV7-8 and TRBJ1-1, with TRBD1 matching 8 bases. After removal of 2 bases from V and 3 bases from J, the junction contained 11 bases not matched to a gene. Germline V lookup: CDR1 SGHVS, CDR2 FQNEAQ. This CDR3 is 17 amino acids long. As DNA, the CDR3 is TGTGCCAGCAGCTTAACCCCATCAGGGGGCTGGGACACTGAAGCTTTCTTT. This encodes CASSLTPSGGWDTEAFF.

There are a few counts of this clone. The CDR3 DNA reads TGCGCCAGCAGCCAAGATACCGGGGGCAATCAGCCCCAGCATTTT. Translating it yields CASSQDTGGNQPQHF. The chain is built from TRBV4-3 and TRBJ1-5, with D unclear. Trimming removed 0 bases at V and 2 bases at J, with 8 bases between. Germline values: CDR1 LGHNA, CDR2 YSLEER. This CDR3 is built from 15 residues.

The chain carries TRBV29-1 and TRBJ2-7, with a weak D call TRBD2 (5 bases). This CDR3 contains 12 residues. Trimming took 4 bases from V and 2 from J, leaving 9 bases between them. Per the germline V gene, CDR1 is SQVTM and CDR2 is ANQGSEA. CDR3 in DNA: TGCAGCGTTGCGAAGGGAGCCTACGAGCAGTACTTC. As protein: CSVAKGAYEQYF.

This clone was seen a handful of times. CDR3 residues: CASSYARGEIAKNIQYF. The CDR3 DNA follows: TGTGCCAGCAGTTACGCTCGAGGTGAAATAGCCAAAAACATTCAGTACTTC. The chain uses TRBV6-2 or TRBV6-3 and TRBJ2-4, with D hard to call. This CDR3 is built from 17 residues. V shed 2 bases and J shed 0 bases, with 14 bases lying between them. Looked up from germline, CDR1 is MNHEY and CDR2 is SVGEGT.

V is TRBV5-1 and J is TRBJ1-1; D remains ambiguous. Germline CDR1 and CDR2: SGHRS and YFSETQ. V was clipped by 4 bases and J by 10 bases, with 20 bases between them. The length of the CDR3 is 14 residues. The CDR3 DNA is TGCGCCAGCAGCGCCGGGGATGCTGCGGCCTCAGCTTTCTTT. This sequence encodes CASSAGDAAASAFF.

The rearrangement links TRBV23-1 to TRBJ1-6; the D is unclear. TRBV23-1 is filed as an ORF, its function uncertain. The ends were cut back, 2 bases at V and 7 bases at J, with 15 bases in the middle. This CDR3 is 16 amino acids long. The CDR3 sequence: CASSQKRALGNSPLHF. In DNA, the CDR3 is TGCGCCAGCAGTCAAAAGAGGGCCCTGGGGAATTCACCCCTCCACTTT.

This clone was recorded once. J is TRBJ2-1 and V is TRBV28; 7 nucleotides align to TRBD2. Trimming took 7 bases from V and 3 from J; bases not matched to a gene: 9. CDR1 is MDHEN, CDR2 SYDVKM, per germline. The CDR3 runs to 15 residues. In DNA, the CDR3 is TGTGCCAGCATGGGTGTGGAGCGGGGCTACAATGAGCAGTTCTTC. It is translated as CASMGVERGYNEQFF.

The chain employs TRBV29-1 and TRBJ2-7, with 8 bases fitting TRBD1. V trimming: 4 bases; J trimming: 9 bases; junction bases outside the gene matches: 8. The CDR3 is 12 amino acids. The germline V gene encodes CDR1 SQVTM and CDR2 ANQGSEA. The CDR3 loop reads CSVGIRDRLQYF. For the CDR3, the DNA is TGCAGCGTTGGGATCCGGGACAGGCTGCAGTACTTC.

A few counts support this clone. The CDR3 reads CASSYDRGLGYGYTF. Written as DNA, the CDR3 is TGTGCCAGCAGTTATGACAGGGGCCTAGGCTATGGCTACACCTTC. V gene TRBV6-5 combines with J gene TRBJ1-2; 8 nucleotides align to TRBD1. The CDR3 runs to 15 residues. Germline CDR1 is MNHEY and CDR2 is SVGAGI. V lost 3 bases to trimming and J lost 4 bases; unmatched junction nucleotides: 7.

V is TRBV9 and J is TRBJ1-2; no definite D call. This CDR3 is built from 14 residues. The V end was cut by 0 bases, the J end by 1 base, with 7 bases between. CDR1 and CDR2 (germline): SGDLS, YYNGEE. Here the CDR3 reads CASSVGRNNYGYTF. CDR3 coding DNA: TGTGCCAGCAGCGTAGGCAGGAATAACTATGGCTACACCTTC.

The chain couples TRBV19 to TRBJ2-1; possibly TRBD2 for D (5 bases). Germline lookup yields CDR1 LNHDA and CDR2 SQIVND (reference sequence). V shed 0 bases and J shed 6 bases, with 9 bases lying between them. The CDR3 has 14 amino acids. The CDR3, as DNA: TGTGCCAGTAGTATAGAGAGGGTTTCCAATGAGCAGTTCTTC. This gives the protein CASSIERVSNEQFF.

This sequence joins TRBV19 and TRBJ2-1, with a tentative D call TRBD1 (5 bases). Germline assignment: CDR1 LNHDA and CDR2 SQIVND (reference sequence). This CDR3 is 16 amino acids long. V lost 0 bases, J lost 9 bases, and 18 bases lay in between. Here the CDR3 reads CASSIDSGALVGEQFF. In nucleotides, the CDR3 is TGTGCCAGTAGTATAGATAGTGGGGCCCTGGTGGGTGAGCAGTTCTTC.

The chain joins TRBV4-3 to TRBJ2-7, with unresolved D. The V end was cut by 0 bases, the J end by 7 bases, with 10 bases between. CDR1 is LGHNA, CDR2 YSLEER, per germline. CDR3 length equals 13 residues. CDR3 in DNA: TGCGCCAGCAGCCAAGATAAGCTAGAAGAGCAGTACTTC. It encodes CASSQDKLEEQYF.

The V gene is TRBV11-1, the J gene TRBJ2-1; 8 bases align to TRBD1. The V and J ends lost 5 bases and 6 bases, in that order; junction bases with no gene match: 6. The length of the CDR3 is 14 residues. Germline lookup yields CDR1 SGHAT and CDR2 FQDESV (reference sequence). CDR3: CASSRQGMSNEQFF. The CDR3 region has the DNA TGTGCCAGCAGCAGACAGGGGATGAGCAATGAGCAGTTCTTC.